A selection of T cell receptor beta chains follows, all from one sample in a study of shared T cell receptors in the human thymus. Libraries were prepared by immunoSEQ multiplex PCR; TCRdb keeps only in-frame clonotypes and omits some of them. This table has about 380,000 clones, about 95% appearing once. Sequencing was performed on thymocytes. Source of these receptors: a human donor. Both conserved end residues are part of each CDR3. Each record gives: V gene, clone size, J gene, D gene, CDR3 protein, CDR3 DNA. D genes are given only for firm matches. Clone sizes are given selectively: once, few, many, or a class where the clone is expanded.

v_gene: TRBV11-2; abundance: .; j_gene: TRBJ2-3; d_gene: .; CDR3aa: CASSLGQGSNGDTQYF; CDR3nt: TGTGCCAGCAGCTTAGGTCAGGGGTCCAATGGGGATACGCAGTATTTT
v_gene: TRBV19; abundance: .; j_gene: TRBJ2-7; d_gene: .; CDR3aa: CASRTEYYEQYF; CDR3nt: TGTGCCAGTCGGACGGAGTACTACGAGCAGTACTTC
v_gene: TRBV28; abundance: .; j_gene: TRBJ2-7; d_gene: .; CDR3aa: CASLRAFVQYF; CDR3nt: TGTGCCAGCCTCCGGGCTTTTGTGCAGTACTTC
v_gene: TRBV5-6; abundance: once; j_gene: TRBJ2-4; d_gene: .; CDR3aa: CASSLVGADPKNIQYF; CDR3nt: TGTGCCAGCAGCTTGGTGGGGGCAGATCCCAAAAACATTCAGTACTTC
v_gene: TRBV10-3; abundance: .; j_gene: TRBJ2-3; d_gene: TRBD2; CDR3aa: CASQTSALEGGTQYF; CDR3nt: TGTGCCAGCCAGACTAGCGCCTTGGAGGGTGGTACGCAGTATTTT
v_gene: TRBV5-1; abundance: .; j_gene: TRBJ1-1; d_gene: TRBD1; CDR3aa: CASSLRQGETEAFF; CDR3nt: TGCGCCAGCAGCTTAAGGCAGGGGGAGACTGAAGCTTTCTTT
v_gene: TRBV10-1; abundance: once; j_gene: TRBJ2-1; d_gene: .; CDR3aa: CASSEKGSNNEQFF; CDR3nt: TGCGCCAGCAGTGAAAAGGGCAGCAACAATGAGCAGTTCTTC
v_gene: TRBV10-2; abundance: .; j_gene: TRBJ2-7; d_gene: TRBD2; CDR3aa: CASRPTSVAYEQYF; CDR3nt: TGCGCCAGCAGACCGACTAGCGTGGCCTACGAGCAGTACTTC
v_gene: TRBV5-1; abundance: .; j_gene: TRBJ2-7; d_gene: .; CDR3aa: CASSSYPGRSSYEQYF; CDR3nt: TGCGCCAGCAGCTCCTATCCGGGACGGAGCTCCTACGAGCAGTACTTC
v_gene: TRBV7-4; abundance: .; j_gene: TRBJ2-6; d_gene: .; CDR3aa: CASSLSIGASGANVLTF; CDR3nt: TGTGCCAGCAGCTTATCGATCGGGGCTTCTGGGGCCAACGTCCTGACTTTC
v_gene: TRBV27; abundance: .; j_gene: TRBJ2-3; d_gene: .; CDR3aa: CASSSHLEKLPDTQYF; CDR3nt: TGTGCCAGCAGTTCCCACCTCGAGAAGCTACCAGATACGCAGTATTTT
v_gene: TRBV6-5; abundance: .; j_gene: TRBJ2-1; d_gene: .; CDR3aa: CASSWGYGVPNEQFF; CDR3nt: TGTGCCAGCAGTTGGGGTTACGGGGTGCCCAATGAGCAGTTCTTC
v_gene: TRBV2; abundance: .; j_gene: TRBJ2-2; d_gene: .; CDR3aa: CASGNRRGQTGELFF; CDR3nt: TGTGCCAGCGGGAACAGGAGGGGGCAAACCGGGGAGCTGTTTTTT
v_gene: TRBV6-5; abundance: .; j_gene: TRBJ2-7; d_gene: TRBD1; CDR3aa: CASSRPGQGAGEQYF; CDR3nt: TGTGCCAGCAGCCGACCGGGACAGGGGGCGGGCGAGCAGTACTTC
v_gene: TRBV27; abundance: .; j_gene: TRBJ1-5; d_gene: .; CDR3aa: CASSPTRRQGPVRAQHF; CDR3nt: TGTGCCAGCAGTCCTACCCGGAGGCAGGGGCCTGTTCGAGCCCAGCATTTT
v_gene: TRBV27; abundance: .; j_gene: TRBJ2-5; d_gene: TRBD2; CDR3aa: CASSLKVGEGETQYF; CDR3nt: TGTGCCAGCAGTTTGAAGGTTGGGGAGGGAGAGACCCAGTACTTC
v_gene: TRBV19; abundance: .; j_gene: TRBJ1-4; d_gene: .; CDR3aa: CASSMTEVEKLFF; CDR3nt: TGTGCCAGTAGTATGACAGAGGTCGAAAAACTGTTTTTT
v_gene: TRBV19; abundance: .; j_gene: TRBJ2-3; d_gene: .; CDR3aa: CASSIAGSTDTQYF; CDR3nt: TGTGCCAGTAGTATAGCCGGGAGCACAGATACGCAGTATTTT
v_gene: TRBV7-3; abundance: .; j_gene: TRBJ2-7; d_gene: TRBD1; CDR3aa: CASSSRKADRGYEQYF; CDR3nt: TGTGCCAGCAGCTCCCGGAAAGCGGACAGGGGCTACGAGCAGTACTTC
v_gene: TRBV30; abundance: .; j_gene: TRBJ1-4; d_gene: .; CDR3aa: CAWGQWRAPRDEKLFF; CDR3nt: TGTGCCTGGGGCCAGTGGAGAGCTCCTAGGGATGAAAAACTGTTTTTT
v_gene: TRBV4-1; abundance: .; j_gene: TRBJ1-5; d_gene: TRBD1; CDR3aa: CASSQSGQRNQPQHF; CDR3nt: TGCGCCAGCAGCCAATCGGGACAGCGCAATCAGCCCCAGCATTTT
v_gene: TRBV7-9; abundance: .; j_gene: TRBJ2-3; d_gene: .; CDR3aa: CASSFSPGITDTQYF; CDR3nt: TGTGCCAGCAGCTTCTCCCCAGGGATCACAGATACGCAGTATTTT
v_gene: TRBV10-3; abundance: .; j_gene: TRBJ1-2; d_gene: .; CDR3aa: CAISDWRSYGYTF; CDR3nt: TGTGCCATCAGTGATTGGAGAAGCTATGGCTACACCTTC
v_gene: TRBV6-6; abundance: once; j_gene: TRBJ1-1; d_gene: .; CDR3aa: CASLSSGHILNTEAFF; CDR3nt: TGTGCCAGCCTAAGCTCGGGGCACATTTTGAACACTGAAGCTTTCTTT
v_gene: TRBV9; abundance: .; j_gene: TRBJ2-1; d_gene: TRBD2; CDR3aa: CASSVDRAGVSYNEQFF; CDR3nt: TGTGCCAGCAGCGTAGATCGAGCGGGAGTCTCCTACAATGAGCAGTTCTTC
v_gene: TRBV5-1; abundance: .; j_gene: TRBJ2-3; d_gene: TRBD2; CDR3aa: CASKRLAGPDTQYF; CDR3nt: TGCGCCAGCAAAAGACTAGCGGGCCCAGATACGCAGTATTTT
v_gene: TRBV6-5; abundance: .; j_gene: TRBJ2-2; d_gene: .; CDR3aa: CASSQNTGELFF; CDR3nt: TGTGCCAGCAGCCAAAACACCGGGGAGCTGTTTTTT
v_gene: TRBV5-1; abundance: .; j_gene: TRBJ2-1; d_gene: .; CDR3aa: CASRSPLGIAYNEQFF; CDR3nt: TGCGCCAGCAGGTCTCCCCTCGGTATCGCCTACAATGAGCAGTTCTTC
v_gene: TRBV15; abundance: .; j_gene: TRBJ2-7; d_gene: TRBD2; CDR3aa: CATSRDRRLAGRHSYEQYF; CDR3nt: TGTGCCACCAGCAGAGATCGGCGGCTAGCGGGACGTCACTCCTACGAGCAGTACTTC
v_gene: TRBV15; abundance: .; j_gene: TRBJ2-7; d_gene: TRBD1; CDR3aa: CATSSREGAYEQYF; CDR3nt: TGTGCCACCAGCAGTCGAGAGGGGGCATACGAGCAGTACTTC
v_gene: TRBV27; abundance: .; j_gene: TRBJ1-1; d_gene: TRBD1; CDR3aa: CASSLYGGTARRTEAFF; CDR3nt: TGTGCCAGCAGTTTATACGGCGGGACAGCCCGTCGGACTGAAGCTTTCTTT
v_gene: TRBV5-1; abundance: .; j_gene: TRBJ1-1; d_gene: .; CDR3aa: CASRSDRSTEAFF; CDR3nt: TGCGCCAGCAGGTCTGACAGGAGCACTGAAGCTTTCTTT
v_gene: TRBV28; abundance: .; j_gene: TRBJ1-2; d_gene: TRBD1; CDR3aa: CASSSRDREAGGYTF; CDR3nt: TGTGCCAGCAGTTCCCGGGACAGGGAGGCCGGTGGCTACACCTTC
v_gene: TRBV27; abundance: .; j_gene: TRBJ2-7; d_gene: TRBD1; CDR3aa: CASSLVGVDRDYEQYF; CDR3nt: TGTGCCAGCAGTTTAGTAGGGGTGGACAGGGATTACGAGCAGTACTTC
v_gene: TRBV6-1; abundance: .; j_gene: TRBJ1-4; d_gene: TRBD1; CDR3aa: CASSEWDSPATNEKLFF; CDR3nt: TGTGCCAGCAGTGAATGGGACAGCCCTGCAACTAATGAAAAACTGTTTTTT